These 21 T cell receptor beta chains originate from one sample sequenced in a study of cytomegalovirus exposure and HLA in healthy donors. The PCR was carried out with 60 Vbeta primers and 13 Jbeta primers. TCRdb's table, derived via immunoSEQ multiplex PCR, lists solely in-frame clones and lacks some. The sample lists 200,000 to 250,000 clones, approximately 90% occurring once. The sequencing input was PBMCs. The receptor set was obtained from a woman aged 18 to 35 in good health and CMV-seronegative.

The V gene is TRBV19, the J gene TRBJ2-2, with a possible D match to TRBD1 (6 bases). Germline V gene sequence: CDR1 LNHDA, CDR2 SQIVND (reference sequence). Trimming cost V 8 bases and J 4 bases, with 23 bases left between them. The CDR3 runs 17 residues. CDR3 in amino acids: CASAYGQLTRITGELFF. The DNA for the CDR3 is TGTGCCAGTGCATACGGACAGCTCACCCGGATCACCGGGGAGCTGTTTTTT.

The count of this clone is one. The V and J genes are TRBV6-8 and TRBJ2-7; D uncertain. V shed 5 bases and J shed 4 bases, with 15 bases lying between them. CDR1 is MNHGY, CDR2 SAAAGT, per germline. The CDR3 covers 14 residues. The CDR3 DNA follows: TGTGCCAGCAGTAATCTCAGTACCCTTTACGAGCAGTACTTC. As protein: CASSNLSTLYEQYF.

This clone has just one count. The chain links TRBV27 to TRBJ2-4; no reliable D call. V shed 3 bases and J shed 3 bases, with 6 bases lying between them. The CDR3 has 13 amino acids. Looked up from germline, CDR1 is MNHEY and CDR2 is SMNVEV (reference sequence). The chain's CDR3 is CASSLSVKNIQYF. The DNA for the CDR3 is TGTGCCAGCAGTTTGTCAGTCAAAAACATTCAGTACTTC.

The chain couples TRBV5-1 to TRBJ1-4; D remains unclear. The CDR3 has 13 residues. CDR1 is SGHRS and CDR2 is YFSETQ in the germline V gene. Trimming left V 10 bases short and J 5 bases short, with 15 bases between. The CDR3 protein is CAGEGGGNEKLFF. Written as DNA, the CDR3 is TGCGCCGGAGAAGGTGGCGGAAATGAAAAACTGTTTTTT.

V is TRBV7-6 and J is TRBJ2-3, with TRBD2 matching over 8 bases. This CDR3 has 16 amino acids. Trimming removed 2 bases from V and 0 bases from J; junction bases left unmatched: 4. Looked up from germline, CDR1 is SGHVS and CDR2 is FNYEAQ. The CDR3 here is CASSLPSGSSTDTQYF. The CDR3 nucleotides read TGTGCCAGCAGCTTACCGAGCGGGAGCAGCACAGATACGCAGTATTTT.

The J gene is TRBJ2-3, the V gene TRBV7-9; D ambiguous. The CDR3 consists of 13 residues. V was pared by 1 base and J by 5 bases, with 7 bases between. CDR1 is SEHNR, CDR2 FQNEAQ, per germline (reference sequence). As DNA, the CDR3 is TGTGCCAGCAGCTTAGTAAGCCTAGATACGCAGTATTTT. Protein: CASSLVSLDTQYF.

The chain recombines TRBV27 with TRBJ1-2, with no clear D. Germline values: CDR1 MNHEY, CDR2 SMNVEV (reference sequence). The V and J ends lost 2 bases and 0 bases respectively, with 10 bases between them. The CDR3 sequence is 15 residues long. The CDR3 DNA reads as TGTGCCAGCAGTTTAGACGGCGGAGCTAACTATGGCTACACCTTC. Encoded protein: CASSLDGGANYGYTF.

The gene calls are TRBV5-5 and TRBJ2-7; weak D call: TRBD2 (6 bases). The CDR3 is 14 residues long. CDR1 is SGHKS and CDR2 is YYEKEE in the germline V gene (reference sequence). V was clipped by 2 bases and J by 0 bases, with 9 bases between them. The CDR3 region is CASSFLASSYEQYF. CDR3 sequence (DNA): TGTGCCAGCAGCTTCCTAGCGTCCTCCTACGAGCAGTACTTC.

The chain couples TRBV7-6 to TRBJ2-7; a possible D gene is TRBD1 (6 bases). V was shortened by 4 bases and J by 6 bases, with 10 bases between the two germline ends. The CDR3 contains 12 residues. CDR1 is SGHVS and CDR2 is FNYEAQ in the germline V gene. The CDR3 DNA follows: TGTGCCAGCAGCTCACAGGGTTCCGAGCAGTACTTC. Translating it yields CASSSQGSEQYF.

This CDR3 reads CASSSKLDRYEQYF. The CDR3 region has the DNA TGTGCCAGCAGTTCTAAACTGGACAGGTACGAGCAGTACTTC. This chain joins TRBV27 and TRBJ2-7; 7 bases are a match to TRBD1. V was pared by 4 bases and J by 4 bases, with 7 bases of the junction left unmatched. Per germline, CDR1 MNHEY and CDR2 SMNVEV (reference sequence). The CDR3 is 14 residues long.

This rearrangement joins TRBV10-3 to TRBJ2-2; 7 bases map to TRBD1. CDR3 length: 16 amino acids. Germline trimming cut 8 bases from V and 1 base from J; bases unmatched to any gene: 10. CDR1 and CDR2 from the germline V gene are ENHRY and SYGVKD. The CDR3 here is CAIRTGHRGNTGELFF. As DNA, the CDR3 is TGTGCCATCCGCACAGGGCACAGGGGGAACACCGGGGAGCTGTTTTTT.

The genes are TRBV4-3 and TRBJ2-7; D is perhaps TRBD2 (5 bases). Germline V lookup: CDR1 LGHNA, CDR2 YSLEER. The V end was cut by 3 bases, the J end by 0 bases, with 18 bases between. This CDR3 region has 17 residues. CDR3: CASSQDFSTESSYEQYF. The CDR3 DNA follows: TGCGCCAGCAGCCAGGACTTTTCAACAGAGAGCTCCTACGAGCAGTACTTC.

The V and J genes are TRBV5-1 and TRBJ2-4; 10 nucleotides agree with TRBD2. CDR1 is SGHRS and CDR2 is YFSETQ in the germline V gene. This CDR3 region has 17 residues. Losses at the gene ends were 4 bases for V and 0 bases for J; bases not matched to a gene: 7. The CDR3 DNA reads TGCGCCAGCAGCCCCGGGACTAGCGCAGTAGCCAAAAACATTCAGTACTTC. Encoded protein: CASSPGTSAVAKNIQYF.

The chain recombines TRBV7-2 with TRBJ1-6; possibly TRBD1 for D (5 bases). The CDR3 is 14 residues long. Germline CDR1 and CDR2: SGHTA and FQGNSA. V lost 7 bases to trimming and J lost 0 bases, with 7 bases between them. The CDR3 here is CASTRASYNSPLHF. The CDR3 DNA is TGTGCCAGCACCAGGGCCTCCTATAATTCACCCCTCCACTTT.

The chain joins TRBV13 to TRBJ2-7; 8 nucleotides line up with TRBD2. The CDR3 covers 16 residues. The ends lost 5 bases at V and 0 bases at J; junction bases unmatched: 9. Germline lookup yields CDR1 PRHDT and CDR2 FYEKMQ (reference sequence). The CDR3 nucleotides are TGTGCCAGCAGCCGGAGGCCCGCGGGGGGCTCCTACGAGCAGTACTTC. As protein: CASSRRPAGGSYEQYF.

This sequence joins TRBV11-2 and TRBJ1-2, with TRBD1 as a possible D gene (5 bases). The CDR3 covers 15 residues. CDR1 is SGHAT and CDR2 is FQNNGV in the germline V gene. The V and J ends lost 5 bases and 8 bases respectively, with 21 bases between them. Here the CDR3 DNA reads TGTGCCAGCAGCCCTAAATACGAGACAGTTCAAGGCTACACCTTC. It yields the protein CASSPKYETVQGYTF.

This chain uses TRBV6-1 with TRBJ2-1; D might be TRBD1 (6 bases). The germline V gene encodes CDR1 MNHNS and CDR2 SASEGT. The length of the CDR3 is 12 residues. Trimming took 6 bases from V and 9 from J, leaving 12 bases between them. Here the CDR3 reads CASRFTGTEQFF. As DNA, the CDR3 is TGTGCCAGCAGGTTTACAGGGACTGAGCAGTTCTTC.

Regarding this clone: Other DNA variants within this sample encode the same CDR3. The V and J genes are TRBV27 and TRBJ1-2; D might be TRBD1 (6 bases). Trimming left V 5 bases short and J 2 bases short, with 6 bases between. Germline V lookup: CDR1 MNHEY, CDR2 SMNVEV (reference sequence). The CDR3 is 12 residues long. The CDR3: CASSTGNYGYTF. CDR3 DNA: TGTGCCAGCAGTACAGGGAACTATGGCTACACCTTC.

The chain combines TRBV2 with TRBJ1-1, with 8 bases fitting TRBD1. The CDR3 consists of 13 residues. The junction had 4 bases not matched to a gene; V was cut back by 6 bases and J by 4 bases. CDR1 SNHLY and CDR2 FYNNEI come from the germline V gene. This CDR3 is CASRATGGTEAFF. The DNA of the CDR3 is TGTGCCAGCAGGGCCACAGGGGGCACTGAAGCTTTCTTT.

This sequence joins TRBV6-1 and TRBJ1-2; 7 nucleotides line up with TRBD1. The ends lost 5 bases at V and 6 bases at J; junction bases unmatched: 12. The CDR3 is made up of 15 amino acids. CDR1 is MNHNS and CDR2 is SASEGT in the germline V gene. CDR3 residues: CASSTRHRGSDGYTF. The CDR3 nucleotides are TGTGCCAGCAGTACCCGACACAGGGGCTCTGATGGCTACACCTTC.

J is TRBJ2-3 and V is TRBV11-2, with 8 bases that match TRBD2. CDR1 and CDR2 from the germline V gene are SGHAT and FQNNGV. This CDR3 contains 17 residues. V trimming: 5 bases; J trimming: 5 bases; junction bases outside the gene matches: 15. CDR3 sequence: CASSLKVAGGEGDTQYF. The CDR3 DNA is TGTGCCAGCAGCCTCAAGGTTGCGGGGGGCGAGGGAGATACGCAGTATTTT.